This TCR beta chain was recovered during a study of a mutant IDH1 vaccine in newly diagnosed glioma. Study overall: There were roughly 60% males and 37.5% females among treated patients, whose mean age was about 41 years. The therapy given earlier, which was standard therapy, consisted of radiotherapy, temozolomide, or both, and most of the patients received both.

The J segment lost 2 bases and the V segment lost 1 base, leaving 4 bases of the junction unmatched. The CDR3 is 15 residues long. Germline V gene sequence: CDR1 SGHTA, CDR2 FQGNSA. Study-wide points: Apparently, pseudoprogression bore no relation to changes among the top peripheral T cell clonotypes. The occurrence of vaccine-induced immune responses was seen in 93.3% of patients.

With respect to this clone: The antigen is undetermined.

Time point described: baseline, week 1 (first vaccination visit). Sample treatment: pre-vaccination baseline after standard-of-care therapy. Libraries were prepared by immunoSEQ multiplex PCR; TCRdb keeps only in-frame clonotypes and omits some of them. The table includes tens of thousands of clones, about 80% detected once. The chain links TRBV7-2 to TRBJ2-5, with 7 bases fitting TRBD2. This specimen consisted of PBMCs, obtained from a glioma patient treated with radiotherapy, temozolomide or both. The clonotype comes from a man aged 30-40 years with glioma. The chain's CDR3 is CASSLGGGSQETQYF. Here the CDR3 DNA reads TGTGCCAGCAGCTTAGGGGGGGGATCTCAAGAGACCCAGTACTTC.